One and the same sample provided the 9 T cell receptor beta chains below, sequenced in a study of cytomegalovirus exposure and HLA in healthy donors. The PCR had 60 Vbeta and 13 Jbeta primers. Clones were read by immunoSEQ multiplex PCR, and TCRdb kept only the in-frame ones, dropping some. Of 35,000 to 55,000 clones in the sample, around 58% were seen once. The specimen was PBMCs. The source is a man aged 55 to 70 in good health and CMV-seropositive.

V is TRBV13 and J is TRBJ2-3, with 9 bases aligning to TRBD1. After removal of 5 bases from V and 4 bases from J, the junction contained 7 bases not matched to a gene. The germline CDR1 and CDR2 sequences are PRHDT and FYEKMQ (reference sequence). The CDR3 consists of 15 residues. The CDR3 reads CASSTGTGFSDTQYF. For the CDR3, the DNA is TGTGCCAGCAGCACCGGGACAGGGTTTTCAGATACGCAGTATTTT.

The rearrangement uses TRBV15 and TRBJ2-5; 7 bases align to TRBD2. Looked up from germline, CDR1 is LNHNV and CDR2 is YYDKDF (reference sequence). The CDR3 is 12 amino acids. With V trimmed by 5 bases and J by 6 bases, 3 bases remained unmatched. The CDR3 is CATSGGGKTQYF. The CDR3 nucleotides read TGTGCCACCAGCGGCGGGGGAAAGACCCAGTACTTC.

The chain combines TRBV5-1 with TRBJ2-7, with D possibly being TRBD2 (6 bases). CDR1 is SGHRS and CDR2 is YFSETQ in the germline V gene. With 4 bases removed from V and 3 bases from J, the gap between germline ends came to 8 bases. This CDR3 contains 12 residues. CDR3 DNA: TGCGCCAGCAGCCCGGGAGTCTACGAGCAGTACTTC. This codes for CASSPGVYEQYF.

The chain employs TRBV6-5 and TRBJ2-1; TRBD1 aligns across 9 bases. Germline V CDR1 and CDR2: MNHEY, SVGAGI. After removal of 6 bases from V and 14 bases from J, the junction contained 17 bases not matched to a gene. The CDR3 covers 15 residues. The CDR3 is CASRRTGQGLLGEFF. The CDR3 DNA sequence: TGTGCCAGCAGGAGGACGGGACAGGGATTACTAGGCGAGTTCTTC.

The chain recombines TRBV6-5 with TRBJ2-7, with TRBD2 matching 8 bases. Germline V gives CDR1 MNHEY, CDR2 SVGAGI. The V segment lost 2 bases and the J segment 1 base; nucleotides outside the gene matches: 4. The CDR3 consists of 15 residues. The CDR3: CASSYLAGQSYEQYF. CDR3 nucleotides: TGTGCCAGCAGTTACCTAGCGGGCCAATCCTACGAGCAGTACTTC.

V and J are TRBV10-3 and TRBJ2-3; TRBD2 matches at 8 bases. V dropped 8 bases and J dropped 2; count of bases not matched to a gene: 9. The CDR3 is 15 residues long. From germline, CDR1 is ENHRY and CDR2 SYGVKD. CDR3 coding DNA: TGTGCCATCGGGTCGGGAGGGCTACCCACAGATACGCAGTATTTT. Translated: CAIGSGGLPTDTQYF.

This chain uses TRBV9 with TRBJ2-3, with 9 positions matching TRBD2. V shed 4 bases and J 5 bases; nucleotides not matched to a gene: 8. This CDR3 has 15 residues. Germline V CDR1 and CDR2: SGDLS, YYNGEE. This CDR3 reads CASSSGTSGQDTQYF. CDR3 nucleotides: TGTGCCAGCAGCTCAGGCACTAGCGGGCAAGATACGCAGTATTTT.

This chain uses TRBV21-1 with TRBJ2-3; TRBD2, the table's D call, lacks a check against the DNA. TRBV21-1 is shown as a pseudogene. The CDR3 runs to 20 residues. CDR3 loop: CASSLSSGRCSPRPADTQYF. CDR3 DNA sequence: TGTGCCAGCAGTTTGTCTAGCGGGAGATGTTCACCACGGCCCGCAGATACGCAGTATTTT.

This rearrangement joins TRBV30 to TRBJ2-1; 8 positions match TRBD1. V lost 3 bases to trimming and J lost 3 bases; unmatched junction nucleotides: 10. This CDR3 region has 16 residues. The germline gives CDR1 GTSNPN, CDR2 SVGIG (reference sequence). CDR3 in amino acids: CAWRQLGQGGYNEQFF. DNA of the CDR3: TGTGCCTGGAGGCAGTTAGGACAGGGTGGCTACAATGAGCAGTTCTTC.